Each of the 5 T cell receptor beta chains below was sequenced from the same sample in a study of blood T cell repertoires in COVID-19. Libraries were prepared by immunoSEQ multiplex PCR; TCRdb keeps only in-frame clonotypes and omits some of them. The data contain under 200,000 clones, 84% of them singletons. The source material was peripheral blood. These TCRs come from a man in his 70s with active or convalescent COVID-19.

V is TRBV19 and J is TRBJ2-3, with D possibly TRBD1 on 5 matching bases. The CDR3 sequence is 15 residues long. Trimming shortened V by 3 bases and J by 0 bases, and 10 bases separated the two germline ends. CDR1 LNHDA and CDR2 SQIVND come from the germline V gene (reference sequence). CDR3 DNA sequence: TGTGCCAGTAGTATTTGGCAGGGTAGCACAGATACGCAGTATTTT. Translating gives CASSIWQGSTDTQYF.

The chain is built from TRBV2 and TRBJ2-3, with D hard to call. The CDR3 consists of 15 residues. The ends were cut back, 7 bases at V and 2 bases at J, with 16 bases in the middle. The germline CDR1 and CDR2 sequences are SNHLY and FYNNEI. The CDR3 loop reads CASTLVESFTDTQYF. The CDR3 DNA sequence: TGTGCCAGCACCCTTGTAGAATCCTTCACAGATACGCAGTATTTT. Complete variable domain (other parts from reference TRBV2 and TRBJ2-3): EPEVTQTPSHQVTQMGQEVILRCVPISNHLYFYWYRQILGQKVEFLVSFYNNEISEKSEIFDDQFSVERPDGSNFTLKIRSTKLEDSAMYFCASTLVESFTDTQYFGPGTRLTVL.

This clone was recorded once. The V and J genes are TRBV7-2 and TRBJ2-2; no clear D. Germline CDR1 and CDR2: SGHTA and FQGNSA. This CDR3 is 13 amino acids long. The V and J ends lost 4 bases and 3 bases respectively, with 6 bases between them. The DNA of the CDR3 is TGTGCCAGCAGCTCCCAGTACACCGGGGAGCTGTTTTTT. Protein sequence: CASSSQYTGELFF. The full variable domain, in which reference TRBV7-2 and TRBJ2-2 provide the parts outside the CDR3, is GAGVSQSPSNKVTEKGKDVELRCDPISGHTALYWYRQSLGQGLEFLIYFQGNSAPDKSGLPSDRFSAERTGGSVSTLTIQRTQQEDSAVYLCASSSQYTGELFFGEGSRLTVL.

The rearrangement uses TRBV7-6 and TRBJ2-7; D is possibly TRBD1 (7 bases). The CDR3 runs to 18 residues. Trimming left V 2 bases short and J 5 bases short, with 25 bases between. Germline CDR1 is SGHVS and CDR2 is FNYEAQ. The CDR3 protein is CASSLIDRVGGSKHEQYF. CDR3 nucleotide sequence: TGTGCCAGCAGCTTAATCGACAGGGTGGGGGGATCAAAGCACGAGCAGTACTTC. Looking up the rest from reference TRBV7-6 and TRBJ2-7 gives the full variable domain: GAGVSQSPRYKVTKRGQDVALRCDPISGHVSLYWYRQALGQGPEFLTYFNYEAQQDKSGLPNDRFSAERPEGSISTLTIQRTEQRDSAMYRCASSLIDRVGGSKHEQYFGPGTRLTVT.

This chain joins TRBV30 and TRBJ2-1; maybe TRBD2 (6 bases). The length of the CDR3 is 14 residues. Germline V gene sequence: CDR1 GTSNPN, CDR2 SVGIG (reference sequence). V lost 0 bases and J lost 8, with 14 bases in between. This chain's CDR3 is CAWSVGLGEDEQFF. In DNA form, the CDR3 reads TGTGCCTGGAGTGTAGGTCTGGGGGAGGATGAGCAGTTCTTC.